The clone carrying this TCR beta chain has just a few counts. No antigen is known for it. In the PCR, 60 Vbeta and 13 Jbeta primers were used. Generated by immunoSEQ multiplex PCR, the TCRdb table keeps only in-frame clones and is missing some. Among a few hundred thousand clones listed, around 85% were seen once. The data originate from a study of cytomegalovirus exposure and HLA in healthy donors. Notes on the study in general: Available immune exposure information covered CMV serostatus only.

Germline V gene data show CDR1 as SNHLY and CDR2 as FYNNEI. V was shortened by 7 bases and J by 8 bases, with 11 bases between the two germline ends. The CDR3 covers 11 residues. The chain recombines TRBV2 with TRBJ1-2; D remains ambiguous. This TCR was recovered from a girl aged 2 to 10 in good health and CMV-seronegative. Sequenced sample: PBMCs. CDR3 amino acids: CASTLEIGYTF. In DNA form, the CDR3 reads TGTGCCAGCACCCTTGAGATCGGCTACACCTTC.